This TCR beta chain was found in a study of vaccination effects on CD4 cells after COVID-19. The data were produced by immunoSEQ multiplex PCR, yet TCRdb's version contains in-frame clones alone and is incomplete. Seen here are over 45,000 clones, 65% to 80% observed once, and the top ten hold just over 3%. General study points: Late after vaccination, infection- and vaccine-induced clones showed marked clonal contraction. Healthy vaccinees' vaccine-induced clones included only 1 of 255 that recognized common cold coronaviruses.

The culture ran for about eleven days before CD4+ T cells were isolated. Vaccine recipients had no previous SARS-CoV-2 infection; their nucleocapsid antibodies were negative. V was pared by 7 bases and J by 3 bases, with 13 bases between. Germline loops: CDR1 SGHRS, CDR2 YFSETQ. This CDR3 has 14 residues. With regard to this clone: Its antigen is undetermined.

The chain combines TRBV5-1 with TRBJ2-2, with a tentative D call TRBD1 (5 bases). This sample comprised CD4+ T cells from PBMCs cultured without peptide, obtained before COVID-19 vaccination. The source of this sequence is a human donor who received a COVID-19 vaccine. The CDR3 is CASRMTEYTGELFF. The CDR3 region has the DNA TGCGCCAGCCGAATGACAGAATACACCGGGGAGCTGTTTTTT.